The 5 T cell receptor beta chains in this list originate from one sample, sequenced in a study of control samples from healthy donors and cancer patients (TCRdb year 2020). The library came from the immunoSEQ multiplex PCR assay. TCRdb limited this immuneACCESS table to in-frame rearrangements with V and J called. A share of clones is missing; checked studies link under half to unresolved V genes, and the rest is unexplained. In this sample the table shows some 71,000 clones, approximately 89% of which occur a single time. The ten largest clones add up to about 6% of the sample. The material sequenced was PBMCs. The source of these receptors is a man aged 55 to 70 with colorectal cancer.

In nucleotides, the CDR3 is TGTGCCACAAATAGCGGGGGGGCCTCTGGGACAGATACGCAGTATTTT. Translated, it gives CATNSGGASGTDTQYF. This rearrangement joins TRBV28 to TRBJ2-3; TRBD2 agrees at 11 bases. The germline V gene has CDR1 MDHEN and CDR2 SYDVKM. This CDR3 has 16 residues. Trimming at V came to 10 bases and at J to 3 bases, leaving 12 bases not matched to a gene.

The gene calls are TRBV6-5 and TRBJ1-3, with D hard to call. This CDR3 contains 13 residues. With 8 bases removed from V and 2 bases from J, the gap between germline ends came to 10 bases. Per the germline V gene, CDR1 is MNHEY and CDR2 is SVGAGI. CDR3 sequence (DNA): TGTGCCAGCCGATTCTCAGCTGGAAACACCATATATTTT. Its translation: CASRFSAGNTIYF.

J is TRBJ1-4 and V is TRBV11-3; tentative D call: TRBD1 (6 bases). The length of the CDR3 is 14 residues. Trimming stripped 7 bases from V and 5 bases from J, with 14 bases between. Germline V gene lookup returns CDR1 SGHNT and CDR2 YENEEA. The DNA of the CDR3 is TGTGCCAGCACCACCGACAGGACGAATGAAAAACTGTTTTTT. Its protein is CASTTDRTNEKLFF.

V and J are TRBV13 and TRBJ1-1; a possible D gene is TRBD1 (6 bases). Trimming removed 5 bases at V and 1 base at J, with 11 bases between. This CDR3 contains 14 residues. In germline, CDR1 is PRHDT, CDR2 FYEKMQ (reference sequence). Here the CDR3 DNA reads TGTGCCAGCAGCGTCGGACAGTCGAACACTGAAGCTTTCTTT. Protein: CASSVGQSNTEAFF.

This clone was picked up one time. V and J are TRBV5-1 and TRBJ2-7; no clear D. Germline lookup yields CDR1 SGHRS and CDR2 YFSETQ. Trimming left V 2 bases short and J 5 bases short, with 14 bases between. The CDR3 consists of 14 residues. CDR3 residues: CASSFVERAHEQYF. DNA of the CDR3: TGCGCCAGCAGCTTCGTCGAAAGGGCTCACGAGCAGTACTTC.